This T cell receptor (beta chain) was retrieved from a study of blood T cell repertoires in COVID-19. The length of the CDR3 is 13 residues. The ends lost 5 bases at V and 5 bases at J; junction bases unmatched: 6. Using immunoSEQ multiplex PCR, the repertoire was profiled, and TCRdb retains in-frame clones only, with some absent. The sample includes some 120,000 clones, roughly 84% seen only once; the top ten take roughly 0.83%. The clonotype was recovered from a woman aged 70-85 years with acute or convalescent COVID-19. Sequencing used peripheral blood. The chain has TRBV12-3 or TRBV12-4 and TRBJ2-7; 7 bases align to TRBD1. The CDR3 DNA sequence: TGTGCCAGCAGTCGTTCCGGGACAGACGAGCAGTACTTC. As protein: CASSRSGTDEQYF.